This entry is about one TCR beta chain. At least ten counts were recorded for this clonotype. It has no known antigen specificity. Base-call qualities are not available, and no considerably larger clone is one nucleotide away. Spanning cysteine to phenylalanine, the CDR3 consists of 16 amino acids. Only the CDR3 portion is preserved as DNA: 48 bases, with reading frame beginning at the first base. According to the germline V gene, CDR1 reads SGDLS and CDR2 reads YYNGEE. V ends up 0 bases short and J 2 bases short, with an unmatched junction base count of 7. cDNA synthesis used template-switch 5'RACE with a primer carrying a 10-nucleotide random unique molecular identifier tagging each TCR transcript. Over 180 million TCR-beta sequences, covering 15-18 subjects, were produced in each sequencing run. Total RNA was extracted with the RNeasy kit. TCR-beta VDJ regions were amplified with primers for the TCR constant region and the 5'RACE anchor, using the KAPA Real-time Library Amplification kit. Sample indexes and Illumina adaptors were added in a first PCR, after which library yield was increased in a second PCR. After purification with Ampure beads, the TCR product of roughly 650 bp was size-selected on a 2% E-gel SizeSelection system. Before pooling, library quality was checked on a Bioanalyzer, concentration was measured with Qubit, and libraries were quantified with the Kapa Library Quantification kit. An Illumina HiSeq 2500 was used to sequence the libraries paired-end at 2 x 150 bp. To increase sequence diversity, roughly 24-31% phiX was spiked into each library pool. In the original analysis: Quality-filtered reads were processed with the UMI-based MiGEC pipeline, and over 75% of raw TCR sequences were removed by the MiGEC pipeline during error correction. IMGT germline references were used for aligning VDJ genes, and each clonotype was defined as a unique CDR3 amino acid sequence together with its V-J genes. Clonal expansion, Shannon diversity, and CDR3 relatedness (CalcPairwiseDistances, ClusterSamples) were evaluated with VDJtools, and phylogenetic trees were built with CLCbio workbench. A clone was classed as expanded if it had 8 or more unique UMIs, a cutoff based on coefficient-of-variation modelling across technical triplicates. The public reads were quality trimmed at Q25 with fastp and then assembled into clones with MiXCR by TCRdb, keeping productive beta chains. Duplicate CDR3 protein sequences are folded into a single record with the most common DNA and genes. The V and J calls come from TCRdb's annotation, not from the publication. This sample has tens of thousands of distinct CDR3 sequences in its table, and around 14% of those were observed once. Roughly 4.8% of the sample is taken by the ten largest.

The time point label for this specimen denotes: longitudinal time-point 2. Unsorted PBMC libraries were generated from 2 million PBMCs stored in RNAlater at -80 °C until RNA extraction. PBMCs were separated from peripheral blood using Ficoll-Hypaque density gradient centrifugation and then cryopreserved in liquid nitrogen. The sample comes from a study of neurological immune-mediated disorders (dated by TCRdb to the late 2010s). Context from the whole study: The study compared peripheral blood TCR-beta repertoires of HTLV-I-associated myelopathy (HAM/TSP) patients, multiple sclerosis patients and healthy controls using UMI-based sequencing. The approximately 110 TCR-beta libraries covered PBMC samples along with longitudinal samples, technical triplicates, and paired sorted CD4+ and CD8+ T-cell subsets. Each longitudinal HAM/TSP and healthy donor was sampled at 3 time-points spaced at roughly 3-40 month intervals. Of the approximately 68 subjects in the cohort, around 15 were HAM/TSP patients, roughly 35 were multiple sclerosis patients, and about 20 were healthy controls. Summary of the overall study and its limitations: Across subjects, expanded clones never shared an identical CDR3 amino acid sequence, which suggests that the TCR-beta repertoires in every group were private. The highest TCR clonal expansion was observed in HAM/TSP patients, whereas the lowest was observed in MS patients, even when compared with healthy controls.

Sequencing was done on a sample of PBMCs. The sequence was collected from a female donor with HTLV-1-associated myelopathy (HAM/TSP). The rearranged segments are TRBV9 and TRBJ2-7; 8 of the junction bases match TRBD2. In nucleotide form, the sequence is TGTGCCAGCAGCGTAGGTAGCGGGGACACCACCTACGAGCAGTACTTC. It specifies CASSVGSGDTTYEQYF.